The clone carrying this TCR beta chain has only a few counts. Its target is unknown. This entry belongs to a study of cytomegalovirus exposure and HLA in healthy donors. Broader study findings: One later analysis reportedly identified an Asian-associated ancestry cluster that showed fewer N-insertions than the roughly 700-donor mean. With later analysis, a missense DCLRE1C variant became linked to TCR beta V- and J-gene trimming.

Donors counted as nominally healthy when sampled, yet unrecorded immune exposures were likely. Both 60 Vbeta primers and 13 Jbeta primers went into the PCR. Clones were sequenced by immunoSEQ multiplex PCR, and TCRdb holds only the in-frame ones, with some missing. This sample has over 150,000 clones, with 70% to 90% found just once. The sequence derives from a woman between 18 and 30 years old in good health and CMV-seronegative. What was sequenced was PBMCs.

DNA of the CDR3: TGTGCCACGTCCCCCTGGGGGCGCGAGGCGGAGCAGTACTTC. Amino acid sequence: CATSPWGREAEQYF. The chain employs TRBV10-3 and TRBJ2-7; tentative D call: TRBD1 (6 bases). Trimming shortened V by 10 bases and J by 7 bases, and 23 bases separated the two germline ends. Germline values: CDR1 ENHRY, CDR2 SYGVKD. This CDR3 is 14 amino acids long.